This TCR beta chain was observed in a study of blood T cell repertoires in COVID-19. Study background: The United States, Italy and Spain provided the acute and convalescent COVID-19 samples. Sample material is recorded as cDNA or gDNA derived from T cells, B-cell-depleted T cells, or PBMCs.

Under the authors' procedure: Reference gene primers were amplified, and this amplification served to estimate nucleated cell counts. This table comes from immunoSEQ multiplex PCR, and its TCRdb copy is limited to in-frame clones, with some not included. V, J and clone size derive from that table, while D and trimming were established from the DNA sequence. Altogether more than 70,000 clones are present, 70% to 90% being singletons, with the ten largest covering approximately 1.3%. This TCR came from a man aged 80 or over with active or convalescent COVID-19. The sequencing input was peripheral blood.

The CDR3, as DNA: TGCAGCGTTGATTTAGCGGGAATCGGCGGGGAGCTGTTTTTT. Encoded protein: CSVDLAGIGGELFF. The gene calls are TRBV29-1 and TRBJ2-2, with TRBD2 matching over 8 bases. CDR3 length equals 14 residues. Germline CDR1 SQVTM, CDR2 ANQGSEA. V dropped 3 bases and J dropped 7; count of bases not matched to a gene: 7.